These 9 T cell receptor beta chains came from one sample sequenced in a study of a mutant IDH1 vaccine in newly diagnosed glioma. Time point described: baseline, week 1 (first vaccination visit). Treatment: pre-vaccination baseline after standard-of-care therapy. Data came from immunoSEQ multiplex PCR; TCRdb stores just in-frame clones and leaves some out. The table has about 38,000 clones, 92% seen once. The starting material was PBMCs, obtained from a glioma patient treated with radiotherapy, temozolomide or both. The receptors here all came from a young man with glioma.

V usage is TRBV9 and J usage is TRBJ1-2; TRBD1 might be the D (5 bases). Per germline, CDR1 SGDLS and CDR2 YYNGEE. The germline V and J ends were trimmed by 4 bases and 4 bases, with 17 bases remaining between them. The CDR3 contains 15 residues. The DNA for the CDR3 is TGTGCCAGCAGCACCTCATTTTCAGGGTCCTATGGCTACACCTTC. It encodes CASSTSFSGSYGYTF.

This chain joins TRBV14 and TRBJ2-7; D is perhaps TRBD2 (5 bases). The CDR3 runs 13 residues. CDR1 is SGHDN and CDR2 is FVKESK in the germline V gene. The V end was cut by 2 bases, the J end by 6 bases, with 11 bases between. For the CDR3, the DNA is TGTGCCAGCAGCCAAAGGTGGGAGTCCGAGCAGTACTTC. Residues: CASSQRWESEQYF.

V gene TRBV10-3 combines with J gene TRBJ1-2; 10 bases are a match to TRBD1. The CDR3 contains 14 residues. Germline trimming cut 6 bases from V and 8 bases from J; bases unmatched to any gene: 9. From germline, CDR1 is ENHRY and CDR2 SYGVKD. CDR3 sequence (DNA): TGTGCCATCAGCAACCGGGACAGGGGAGAAGGCTACACCTTC. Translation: CAISNRDRGEGYTF.

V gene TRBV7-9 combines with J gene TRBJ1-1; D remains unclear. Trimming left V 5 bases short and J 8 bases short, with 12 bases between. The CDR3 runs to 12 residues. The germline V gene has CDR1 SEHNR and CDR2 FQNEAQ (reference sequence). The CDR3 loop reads CASSLAGLEAFF. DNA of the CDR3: TGTGCCAGCAGCCTGGCGGGTTTGGAAGCTTTCTTT.

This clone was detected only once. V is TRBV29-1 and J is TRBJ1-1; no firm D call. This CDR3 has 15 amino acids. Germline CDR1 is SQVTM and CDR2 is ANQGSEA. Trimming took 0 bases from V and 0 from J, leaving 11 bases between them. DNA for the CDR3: TGCAGCGTTGAAGACCTAATCTCCATGAACACTGAAGCTTTCTTT. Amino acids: CSVEDLISMNTEAFF.

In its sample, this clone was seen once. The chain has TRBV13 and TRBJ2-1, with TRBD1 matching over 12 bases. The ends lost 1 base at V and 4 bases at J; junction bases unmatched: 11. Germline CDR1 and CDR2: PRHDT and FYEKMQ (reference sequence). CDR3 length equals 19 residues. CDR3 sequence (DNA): TGTGCCAGCAGCTTAGTCGGGACAGGGGGCCACACCCCATACAATGAGCAGTTCTTC. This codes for CASSLVGTGGHTPYNEQFF.

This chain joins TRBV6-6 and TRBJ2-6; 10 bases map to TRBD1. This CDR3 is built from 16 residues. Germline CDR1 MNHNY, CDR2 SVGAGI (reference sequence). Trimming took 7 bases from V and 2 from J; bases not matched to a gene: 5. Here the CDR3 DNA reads TGTGCCAGCACCCGACAGGGGGCTGCTGGGGCCAACGTCCTGACTTTC. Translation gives CASTRQGAAGANVLTF.

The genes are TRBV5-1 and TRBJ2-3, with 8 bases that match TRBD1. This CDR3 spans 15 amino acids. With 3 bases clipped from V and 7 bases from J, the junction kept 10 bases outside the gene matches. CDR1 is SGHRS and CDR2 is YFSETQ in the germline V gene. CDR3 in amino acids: CASSSGQAVGNTQYF. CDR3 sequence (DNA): TGCGCCAGCAGCTCGGGACAGGCCGTAGGGAATACGCAGTATTTT.

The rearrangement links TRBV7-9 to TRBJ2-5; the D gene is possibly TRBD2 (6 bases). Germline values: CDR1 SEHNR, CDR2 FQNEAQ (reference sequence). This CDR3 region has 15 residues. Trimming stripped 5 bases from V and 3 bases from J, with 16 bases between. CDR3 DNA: TGTGCCAGCAGCCGGGGGACTCCCGGAGAAGAGACCCAGTACTTC. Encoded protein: CASSRGTPGEETQYF.